The sequence of this T cell receptor (beta chain) was determined in a study of beta chain bispecific antibodies for T cell cancers (TCRdb year 2021). About the study as a whole: Healthy donor T cells were cocultured with T cell leukemia lines and bispecific antibodies, and TRBV sequencing of the surviving cells was then used to measure how much each TRBV family was depleted. Jurkat cells expressed surface TRBV12 (TRBV12-3), and HPB-ALL cells expressed surface TRBV5-5.

Libraries incorporated unique molecular identifier barcodes, which were used to quantify clonotypes. Qiagen AllPrep DNA/RNA Micro kits were used to isolate total RNA, and an Agilent TapeStation was used to check RNA quality. TCR beta libraries were constructed by 5' RACE, in which cDNA synthesis was followed by two PCR steps with TCR beta constant-region gene-specific primers. TCR beta libraries were sequenced on an Illumina MiSeq platform. The published analysis was carried out like this. Reads were processed with MIGEC, MiXCR and VDJtools. Clonotype frequency was calculated as the fraction of unique molecular identifiers assigned to a given clonotype among all unique molecular identifiers in the sample. Nonfunctional TRBV genes listed as pseudogenes or open reading frames in IMGT, such as TRBV1, TRBV12-1 and TRBV21, were excluded. TCRdb trimmed the raw reads at Q25, called clones with MiXCR and kept productive beta chains. CDR3 protein duplicates are merged, each entry listing the most common genes and DNA. In this record, the V and J calls reflect TCRdb's handling and not the investigators' own analysis. In all, the sample holds about 18,000 distinct CDR3 sequences, and less than 2.5% of those were seen once. The ten largest clones capture 6.9% of the sample.

What the study reported, not specific to this receptor: Cross-reactivity of the anti-TRBV5-5 antibody with TRBV5-6 was attributed to high sequence similarity between the two genes. Every sequenced sample contained a mix of leukemia cell line cells and normal T cells, and most targeted TRBV signal came from the leukemia cells rather than from the normal T cells.

T cells were expanded from blood mononuclear cells for around three days with either the anti-CD3 antibody OKT3 or CD3/CD28 Dynabeads. Expanded T cells were maintained in RPMI 1640 supplemented with around 9.3% fetal bovine serum, recombinant human IL-2 (approximately 99 IU/ml) and IL-7 (around 5.3 ng/ml). Cocultures combined some 50,000 normal T cells with some 50,000 target cells and bispecific antibody in roughly 99 ul, incubated more than 15 hours at 37°C. Each bispecific antibody was composed of two single-chain variable fragments, which were expressed in a single-chain diabody format with a His tag. Effector T cells came from healthy human donors; peripheral blood mononuclear cells were isolated from leukapheresis samples by Ficoll density gradient centrifugation. From its cysteine to its phenylalanine, the CDR3 spans 14 amino acids. Just the 42-base CDR3 DNA is kept, in frame starting at base 1. Trimming removed 0 bases from V and 2 bases from J, leaving 7 bases between the germline ends. Reading the germline V gene gives CDR1 ENHRY and CDR2 SYGVKD.

At least ten counts were recorded for this clonotype. What this receptor recognizes is not known. Nothing much larger sits one base from this clone, and base qualities are not available. Sequences were obtained from healthy donor T cells cultured with leukemia cells. The receptor chain draws on TRBV10-3 and TRBJ2-5; no confident D gene assignment can be made. This receptor was identified in a human donor in good health. Some clones in this sample may be carry-over from other donors' samples. The CDR3 loop reads CAISESHNQETQYF. Here is the DNA: TGTGCCATCAGTGAGTCGCACAATCAAGAGACCCAGTACTTC.